The T cell receptor (beta chain) described here comes from a study of human T cells and chemical hapten exposure. Study information: The sensitizer, 2% DPC, was used on approximately 2 cm by approximately 2 cm of upper inner arm skin. Chiefly women, the patients showed alopecia areata, totalis or universalis. Patch testing was performed with 0.01% DPC on the upper back, with reading at 6 days. The study's findings and limits: Significantly more large CDR3 similarity clusters arose among expanded TCRs than among controls.

Unique molecular identifiers were affixed to discrete cDNA molecules within the library. One entry per CDR3 protein, called by TCRdb with MiXCR from the reads. Of a few thousand distinct CDR3 sequences listed, around 50% are singletons. Details on this clonotype: Its antigen is not identified.

The treatment denotes: therapeutic diphenylcyclopropenone sensitization with weekly scalp DPC. Trimming took off 4 bases at V and 1 base at J, with 7 bases between the two ends. CDR3 size: 13 residues. Germline V gene sequence: CDR1 SGHTA, CDR2 FQGTGA. This TCR came from an adult with alopecia areata. Some clones in this sample may be carry-over from other donors' samples. This table probably holds off-target reads from a library built for another chain. The chain links TRBV7-3 to TRBJ2-5, with no clear D. The sequencing used whole blood, collected before DPC sensitization or 2, 6, or about 24 weeks after (not recorded which). The CDR3 region is CASSWGTQETQYF. CDR3 DNA: TGTGCCAGCAGCTGGGGAACCCAAGAGACCCAGTACTTC.